The clone carrying this T cell receptor (beta chain) came up many times. The antigen is undetermined. This sample is drawn from a study of human T cells and chemical hapten exposure. Study summary: Per-sample variation in TCR yield stemmed mainly from small pooled library volume differences. Study-wide results and limits: High-frequency TCRs, those above 1 in 1000, stayed the same after DPC sensitization.

Germline CDR1 is SGHAT and CDR2 is FQNNGV. The V gene end was trimmed by 2 bases and the J gene end by 4 bases; junction bases not matched to a gene: 6. The CDR3 is 16 amino acids. In the source study's methods: Counting gave a median of about 89,000 TCRs per sample, with values ranging from 23,224 to 690,600. TCRdb redid the calling of the 5' RACE reads with MiXCR, one entry per CDR3 protein. The V and J calls shown here were made by TCRdb, not taken from the authors' results. The repertoire holds 130,000 or so distinct CDR3 sequences, with roughly 4.1% as singletons. Unseparated into fractions, whole blood served as the source from which total RNA was extracted.

The chain joins TRBV11-2 to TRBJ1-2; TRBD1 agrees at 11 bases. This clonotype was sampled from a female donor in good health. Here the CDR3 DNA reads TGTGCCAGCAGCTTATTACGGACAGGGGGCTTCTATGGCTACACCTTC. This encodes CASSLLRTGGFYGYTF.